This T cell receptor beta chain was sequenced in a study of PD-1 blockade in classical Hodgkin lymphoma. Overall study: Nivolumab dosing for patients was 3 mg/kg, administered intravenously every 2 weeks. Overall study findings and caveats: By C4D1, diversity of CD4+ TCRs had risen significantly, whereas that of CD8+ TCRs had not. Nothing has yet pinned down what causes the repertoire differences, possibly disease activity or prior therapy.

Germline-derived CDR1 and CDR2 are GTSNPN and SVGIG (reference sequence). The CDR3 is 10 residues long. V lost 7 bases and J lost 1, with 4 bases in between. Repertoires were generated with immunoSEQ multiplex PCR, while TCRdb's copy carries only in-frame clones and drops some. Of about 90,000 clones listed, 65% to 85% are singletons. The sample's time point: cycle 4 day 1 (C4D1), after 5 to 7 weeks of nivolumab. Every single patient, without exception, relapsed after autologous stem cell transplantation, and brentuximab vedotin exposure varied. For this clone: Its target is not known.

The sequence was collected from a human donor with classical Hodgkin lymphoma. The rearrangement joins TRBV30 to TRBJ1-1; unclear D gene. Specimen: peripheral blood mononuclear cells (PBMCs), collected before the fourth cycle of nivolumab. The CDR3 reads CAYKNTEAFF. In DNA, the CDR3 is TGTGCCTATAAGAACACTGAAGCTTTCTTT.